One and the same sample provided the 9 T cell receptor beta chains below, sequenced in a study of CD8 T cells in Susac syndrome. About 0.45 to 1 ug RNA was reverse transcribed with random hexamers. From the immunoSEQ multiplex PCR reads, TCRdb called clonotypes with MiXCR, one entry per CDR3 protein. The sample consists of about 180,000 distinct CDR3 sequences, around 94% of them appearing once. Sequencing was done on a sample of CD4+ T cells from PBMCs. The receptor source for this set is a human donor with Susac syndrome.

This clonotype came up once. The chain is built from TRBV30 and TRBJ1-1, with a tentative D call TRBD1 (5 bases). The CDR3 totals 13 residues. The germline V gene has CDR1 GTSNPN and CDR2 SVGIG (reference sequence). The V end lost 5 bases, the J end lost 0 bases, and 10 bases lay between the germline ends. CDR3 nucleotide sequence: TGTGCCTGGGCTGGGGACCTGAACACTGAAGCTTTCTTT. Translating it yields CAWAGDLNTEAFF. The full variable domain, completed using reference TRBV30 and TRBJ1-1, is SQTIHQWPATLVQPVGSPLSLECTVEGTSNPNLYWYRQAAGRGLQLLFYSVGIGQISSEVPQNLSASRPQDRQFILSSKKLLLSDSGFYLCAWAGDLNTEAFFGQGTRLTVV.

The chain employs TRBV20-1 and TRBJ1-4; no reliable D call. The CDR3 is 13 residues long. The germline V gene encodes CDR1 DFQATT and CDR2 SNEGSKA (reference sequence). Trimming left V 6 bases short and J 0 bases short, with 8 bases between. The CDR3 region is CSATLATNEKLFF. In nucleotides, the CDR3 is TGCAGTGCCACTCTTGCAACTAATGAAAAACTGTTTTTT.

This CDR3 is CASSPGTLNNQPQHF. In DNA, the CDR3 is TGTGCCAGCAGCCCCGGGACACTAAACAATCAGCCCCAGCATTTT. V and J are TRBV28 and TRBJ1-5; the D gene is possibly TRBD1 (6 bases). V lost 6 bases and J lost 3, with 15 bases in between. Germline lookup yields CDR1 MDHEN and CDR2 SYDVKM. The CDR3 loop spans 15 amino acids. The whole variable domain, filled in from reference TRBV28 and TRBJ1-5, reads DVKVTQSSRYLVKRTGEKVFLECVQDMDHENMFWYRQDPGLGLRLIYFSYDVKMKEKGDIPEGYSVSREKKERFSLILESASTNQTSMYLCASSPGTLNNQPQHFGDGTRLSIL.

The chain employs TRBV5-1 and TRBJ2-5, with 7 nucleotides matching TRBD2. With 4 bases clipped from V and 1 base from J, the junction kept 4 bases outside the gene matches. In germline, CDR1 is SGHRS, CDR2 YFSETQ. The CDR3 is 14 residues long. The CDR3 DNA reads as TGCGCCAGCAGCCTCAGCGGGGTCCAAGAGACCCAGTACTTC. This encodes CASSLSGVQETQYF.

This clonotype was observed once. V and J are TRBV5-1 and TRBJ2-5; TRBD2 agrees at 8 bases. Per the germline V gene, CDR1 is SGHRS and CDR2 is YFSETQ. This CDR3 comprises 15 residues. Trimming at V came to 1 base and at J to 2 bases, leaving 4 bases not matched to a gene. The CDR3 DNA sequence: TGCGCCAGCAGCTTGCAGACTAGCGCGCAAGAGACCCAGTACTTC. Protein sequence: CASSLQTSAQETQYF.

The chain links TRBV20-1 to TRBJ2-2; 8 nucleotides match TRBD1. The length of the CDR3 is 12 residues. Germline V gene sequence: CDR1 DFQATT, CDR2 SNEGSKA (reference sequence). The CDR3 is CSAQQGAGELFF. The CDR3 nucleotides read TGCAGCGCACAACAGGGGGCCGGGGAGCTGTTTTTT.

This clonotype was seen only a few times. The chain couples TRBV3-1 to TRBJ1-1; D uncertain. With 0 bases removed from V and 8 bases from J, the gap between germline ends came to 10 bases. The CDR3 contains 13 residues. Germline values: CDR1 LGHDT, CDR2 YNNKEL (reference sequence). CDR3 region: CASSQDLKGEAFF. The CDR3 DNA sequence: TGTGCCAGCAGCCAAGATCTAAAGGGCGAAGCTTTCTTT.

The DNA for the CDR3 is TGTGCCAGCAGTTCTCCCGGGACTTCCTACGAGCAGTACTTC. Residues: CASSSPGTSYEQYF. The chain joins TRBV12-3 or TRBV12-4 to TRBJ2-7; the D gene is possibly TRBD2 (6 bases). CDR3 length: 14 residues. V was clipped by 4 bases and J by 1 base, with 11 bases between them.

This chain uses TRBV28 with TRBJ2-7, with D tentatively TRBD2 (6 bases). The germline V gene encodes CDR1 MDHEN and CDR2 SYDVKM. This CDR3 is 14 amino acids long. V gave up 5 bases and J gave up 2 bases, with 13 bases separating them. For the CDR3, the DNA is TGTGCCAGCAGTCGGACACCGGGGGCCTACGAGCAGTACTTC. Its translation is CASSRTPGAYEQYF.